One and the same sample provided the 9 T cell receptor beta chains below, sequenced in a study of blood T cell repertoires in COVID-19. The assay was immunoSEQ multiplex PCR, and TCRdb's table has in-frame clones only and misses some. The sample yields around 120,000 clones, approximately 80% seen once. Source material: peripheral blood. These receptors were taken from a man between 65 and 79 years old with active or convalescent COVID-19.

The chain joins TRBV28 to TRBJ1-5, with TRBD1 as a possible D gene (6 bases). Looked up from germline, CDR1 is MDHEN and CDR2 is SYDVKM. CDR3 size: 15 residues. Trimming removed 5 bases at V and 0 bases at J, with 11 bases between. The chain's CDR3 is CASSTGLYSNQPQHF. The CDR3 nucleotides read TGTGCCAGCAGTACAGGGCTTTATAGCAATCAGCCCCAGCATTTT. Filled out from reference TRBV28 and TRBJ1-5, the complete variable domain reads DVKVTQSSRYLVKRTGEKVFLECVQDMDHENMFWYRQDPGLGLRLIYFSYDVKMKEKGDIPEGYSVSREKKERFSLILESASTNQTSMYLCASSTGLYSNQPQHFGDGTRLSIL.

The rearrangement joins TRBV11-3 to TRBJ1-2; a possible D gene is TRBD1 (6 bases). Trimming removed 5 bases from V and 8 bases from J, with 12 bases in between. The CDR3 is made up of 12 amino acids. In germline, CDR1 is SGHNT, CDR2 YENEEA. The CDR3 loop reads CASSPNRDGYTF. The CDR3 DNA reads as TGTGCCAGCAGCCCCAACAGGGACGGCTACACCTTC.

V gene TRBV5-1 combines with J gene TRBJ2-7, with TRBD1 as a possible D gene (6 bases). Germline V gene lookup returns CDR1 SGHRS and CDR2 YFSETQ. V was trimmed by 0 bases and J by 5 bases, leaving 15 bases between them. There are 15 residues in the CDR3. CDR3 region: CASSLEGVGGNEQYF. As DNA, the CDR3 is TGCGCCAGCAGCTTGGAAGGTGTAGGGGGAAACGAGCAGTACTTC.

The V gene is TRBV5-5, the J gene TRBJ2-7; D is possibly TRBD1 (6 bases). The CDR3 is 13 residues long. Germline CDR1 and CDR2: SGHKS and YYEKEE (reference sequence). V lost 3 bases and J lost 6, with 13 bases in between. The CDR3 region is CASSSTGSSEQYF. For the CDR3, the DNA is TGTGCCAGCAGCTCCACAGGGAGCTCCGAGCAGTACTTC. Full variable domain (remainder filled in from reference TRBV5-5 and TRBJ2-7): DAGVTQSPTHLIKTRGQQVTLRCSPISGHKSVSWYQQVLGQGPQFIFQYYEKEERGRGNFPDRFSARQFPNYSSELNVNALLLGDSALYLCASSSTGSSEQYFGPGTRLTVT.

The chain uses TRBV28 and TRBJ2-7; TRBD1 matches at 7 bases. The germline V gene encodes CDR1 MDHEN and CDR2 SYDVKM. This CDR3 is 14 amino acids long. V shed 4 bases, J shed 3 bases, and the junction held 6 bases outside the gene matches. CDR3 DNA sequence: TGTGCCAGCAGTTCCCGACAGGGTGTCTACGAGCAGTACTTC. This encodes CASSSRQGVYEQYF.

This chain connects TRBV10-3 to TRBJ1-1; tentatively, D is TRBD1 (6 bases). CDR3 length equals 14 residues. Germline V gene lookup returns CDR1 ENHRY and CDR2 SYGVKD. V gave up 6 bases and J gave up 6 bases, with 17 bases separating them. CDR3 amino acids: CAIRGATGIPEAFF. CDR3 sequence (DNA): TGTGCCATCAGAGGAGCAACAGGGATCCCTGAAGCTTTCTTT.

This chain joins TRBV29-1 and TRBJ2-5, with a tentative D call TRBD2 (5 bases). Germline V gene lookup returns CDR1 SQVTM and CDR2 ANQGSEA. V lost 4 bases and J lost 1, with 13 bases in between. The CDR3 consists of 14 residues. The CDR3 loop is CSVVVEGFQETQYF. CDR3 DNA sequence: TGCAGCGTTGTGGTCGAGGGCTTCCAAGAGACCCAGTACTTC.

The V gene is TRBV14, the J gene TRBJ2-5; TRBD2 aligns across 10 bases. The CDR3 length is 16 residues. J was trimmed by 5 bases and V by 4 bases; bases with no gene match: 10. The germline gives CDR1 SGHDN, CDR2 FVKESK. This CDR3 reads CASSLDILAGVETQYF. CDR3 sequence (DNA): TGTGCCAGCAGCCTCGATATCCTAGCGGGAGTGGAGACCCAGTACTTC.

The V call is TRBV29-1, the J call TRBJ2-5, with D maybe TRBD1 (8 bases). Germline values: CDR1 SQVTM, CDR2 ANQGSEA. This CDR3 spans 15 amino acids. V lost 5 bases to trimming and J lost 4 bases, with 20 bases between them. The CDR3 region is CSVLTGVVAGETQYF. CDR3 coding DNA: TGCAGCGTTCTGACAGGGGTGGTAGCGGGAGAGACCCAGTACTTC. The entire variable domain, with the rest obtained from reference TRBV29-1 and TRBJ2-5, is as follows: SAVISQKPSRDICQRGTSLTIQCQVDSQVTMMFWYRQQPGQSLTLIATANQGSEATYESGFVIDKFPISRPNLTFSTLTVSNMSPEDSSIYLCSVLTGVVAGETQYFGPGTRLLVL.